This T cell receptor beta chain derives from a study of CD8+ T cells in alopecia areata. Turning to the study itself: The study gave treated patients oral tofacitinib at 5 to 10 mg twice daily.

The treatment is: oral pan-JAK inhibitor, 5-10 mg twice daily. Alopecia areata patients gave lesional scalp punch biopsies and peripheral blood samples. Sequencing relied on a cDNA template that was reverse transcribed from extracted RNA. Sequencing was performed with immunoSEQ multiplex PCR; in TCRdb, only in-frame clones are kept and a portion is missing. The table has approximately 280,000 clones, roughly 64% seen once. Points from the study as a whole: On tofacitinib, scalp clonality and expanded CD8+ clones among top 100 fell significantly. Lesional scalp, especially alopecia totalis/universalis, showed higher clonality than normal scalp.

The germline gives CDR1 SGHTS, CDR2 YDEGEE. Deletions cut 4 bases from V and 4 bases from J, with 20 bases between. The CDR3 has 16 amino acids. Concerning this clone: Its specificity is unknown.

The receptor comes from a human donor with alopecia areata. The sequencing here drew on CD4+ T cells sorted from blood, taken at week 24, from a patient treated with tofacitinib. The rearrangement uses TRBV5-8 and TRBJ2-5, with TRBD2 as a possible D gene (7 bases). This CDR3 is CASSPRRGAVRETQYF. Here the CDR3 DNA reads TGTGCCAGCAGCCCCCGACGGGGGGCCGTGAGAGAGACCCAGTACTTC.